What follows are 19 T cell receptor beta chains derived from one specimen sequenced in a study of blood T cell repertoires in COVID-19. The assay was immunoSEQ multiplex PCR, and TCRdb's table has in-frame clones only and misses some. The table lists about 67,000 clones, roughly nine tenths of them singletons, with around 20% in the top ten. Sequencing was performed on peripheral blood. Source of these receptors: a woman of 80 years or more with acute or convalescent COVID-19.

This clone showed up just a few times. V usage is TRBV7-2 and J usage is TRBJ2-1, with TRBD2 matching 13 bases. V lost 5 bases, J lost 9 bases, and 10 bases stayed unmatched. Per the germline V gene, CDR1 is SGHTA and CDR2 is FQGNSA. The CDR3 length is 16 residues. The CDR3 DNA is TGTGCCAGCAGCCTCTTGACTAGCGGGGGGCCCCGTGAGCAGTTCTTC. Amino acids: CASSLLTSGGPREQFF.

The chain joins TRBV7-9 to TRBJ1-2; TRBD1 aligns across 9 bases. Losses at the gene ends were 5 bases for V and 4 bases for J; bases not matched to a gene: 5. Germline loops: CDR1 SEHNR, CDR2 FQNEAQ (reference sequence). The CDR3 extends over 14 amino acids. Here the CDR3 DNA reads TGTGCCAGCAGCCCTGGGACAGGGATCTATGGCTACACCTTC. Translating it yields CASSPGTGIYGYTF.

This rearrangement joins TRBV9 to TRBJ1-5, with 8 bases matching TRBD1. This CDR3 is built from 16 residues. Germline CDR1 is SGDLS and CDR2 is YYNGEE. With V trimmed by 3 bases and J by 0 bases, 5 bases remained unmatched. CDR3 amino acids: CASSEGQDNSNQPQHF. The CDR3 DNA sequence: TGTGCCAGCAGCGAGGGACAGGACAATAGCAATCAGCCCCAGCATTTT.

This clone was found a few times. The V call is TRBV14, the J call TRBJ1-2; TRBD1 agrees at 7 bases. There are 13 residues in the CDR3. The germline V gene encodes CDR1 SGHDN and CDR2 FVKESK. Trimming removed 4 bases from V and 7 bases from J; junction bases left unmatched: 6. This chain's CDR3 is CASSPTGLGGYTF. The CDR3 DNA sequence: TGTGCCAGCAGCCCGACAGGGCTCGGTGGCTACACCTTC.

The genes are TRBV9 and TRBJ1-3, with D perhaps TRBD1 (5 bases). The CDR3 totals 15 residues. Trimming cost V 2 bases and J 2 bases, with 11 bases left between them. Germline V gene lookup returns CDR1 SGDLS and CDR2 YYNGEE. CDR3 DNA: TGTGCCAGCAGCGTGACCGGACATGCTGGAAACACCATATATTTT. Translation gives CASSVTGHAGNTIYF.

The rearrangement joins TRBV7-2 to TRBJ1-5; a possible D gene is TRBD1 (5 bases). CDR3 length: 15 amino acids. Trimming took off 5 bases at V and 4 bases at J, with 15 bases between the two ends. CDR1 and CDR2 from the germline V gene are SGHTA and FQGNSA. CDR3 coding DNA: TGTGCCAGCAGCCGGACACCCGAAGGGAATCAGCCCCAGCATTTT. Its translation: CASSRTPEGNQPQHF. Full variable domain (rest looked up from reference TRBV7-2 and TRBJ1-5): GAGVSQSPSNKVTEKGKDVELRCDPISGHTALYWYRQSLGQGLEFLIYFQGNSAPDKSGLPSDRFSAERTGGSVSTLTIQRTQQEDSAVYLCASSRTPEGNQPQHFGDGTRLSIL.

The chain has TRBV5-1 and TRBJ1-6; D unresolved. The V and J ends lost 0 bases and 6 bases respectively, with 10 bases between them. The CDR3 spans 15 residues. Germline V gene lookup returns CDR1 SGHRS and CDR2 YFSETQ. The CDR3 protein is CASSLDGNFNSPLHF. Here the CDR3 DNA reads TGCGCCAGCAGCTTGGACGGGAATTTTAATTCACCCCTCCACTTT. The whole variable domain, remainder taken from reference TRBV5-1 and TRBJ1-6, is KAGVTQTPRYLIKTRGQQVTLSCSPISGHRSVSWYQQTPGQGLQFLFEYFSETQRNKGNFPGRFSGRQFSNSRSEMNVSTLELGDSALYLCASSLDGNFNSPLHFGNGTRLTVT.

This chain connects TRBV5-1 to TRBJ2-2; the D gene is possibly TRBD2 (6 bases). Germline V gene sequence: CDR1 SGHRS, CDR2 YFSETQ. The V end lost 0 bases, the J end lost 0 bases, and 6 bases lay between the germline ends. The CDR3 is 15 amino acids. CDR3 loop: CASSLGLANTGELFF. In nucleotides, the CDR3 is TGCGCCAGCAGCTTGGGACTAGCGAACACCGGGGAGCTGTTTTTT. The full variable domain, its missing parts supplied by reference TRBV5-1 and TRBJ2-2, is KAGVTQTPRYLIKTRGQQVTLSCSPISGHRSVSWYQQTPGQGLQFLFEYFSETQRNKGNFPGRFSGRQFSNSRSEMNVSTLELGDSALYLCASSLGLANTGELFFGEGSRLTVL.

The gene calls are TRBV23-1 and TRBJ1-5; 7 nucleotides line up with TRBD1. TRBV23-1 is reported as an ORF; its role is uncertain. This CDR3 spans 16 amino acids. V lost 2 bases to trimming and J lost 9 bases; unmatched junction nucleotides: 13. CDR3 nucleotides: TGCGCCAGCAGTCAAGTGACAGGGCCCTGCGTGGGGCCCCAGCATTTT. Protein product: CASSQVTGPCVGPQHF.

This clone was counted once. This chain links TRBV7-2 with TRBJ2-2; D possibly corresponds to TRBD2 (6 bases). CDR3 length equals 16 residues. The germline V and J ends were trimmed by 4 bases and 2 bases, with 14 bases remaining between them. CDR1 and CDR2 from the germline V gene are SGHTA and FQGNSA. This CDR3 is CASSSGLRTNTGELFF. The CDR3 DNA sequence: TGTGCCAGCAGCTCGGGACTCCGGACCAACACCGGGGAGCTGTTTTTT.

The chain is built from TRBV5-1 and TRBJ2-7; TRBD1 might be the D (6 bases). CDR3 length: 13 residues. V shed 3 bases and J shed 1 base, with 8 bases lying between them. Germline V gene lookup returns CDR1 SGHRS and CDR2 YFSETQ. CDR3 sequence reads: CASSWDISYEQYF. For the CDR3, the DNA is TGCGCCAGCAGCTGGGACATTTCCTACGAGCAGTACTTC.

V gene TRBV27 combines with J gene TRBJ1-1, with D perhaps matching TRBD1 (6 bases). CDR1 is MNHEY, CDR2 SMNVEV, per germline (reference sequence). The germline V and J ends were trimmed by 6 bases and 0 bases, with 11 bases remaining between them. The CDR3 has 14 amino acids. The CDR3 region has the DNA TGTGCCAGCAGCAAAGGACAGTTGAACACTGAAGCTTTCTTT. Translated: CASSKGQLNTEAFF.

The J gene is TRBJ1-2, the V gene TRBV4-2; 8 bases agree with TRBD1. The J segment lost 4 bases and the V segment lost 2 bases, leaving 12 bases of the junction unmatched. The CDR3 spans 17 residues. Germline V gene lookup returns CDR1 LGHNA and CDR2 YNFKEQ. The CDR3 here is CASSQNPGAGQAYGYTF. CDR3 sequence (DNA): TGTGCCAGCAGCCAAAACCCGGGGGCGGGACAGGCCTATGGCTACACCTTC.

The rearrangement links TRBV7-2 to TRBJ2-7, with 10 bases lining up with TRBD1. Germline assignment: CDR1 SGHTA and CDR2 FQGNSA. V gave up 1 base and J gave up 1 base; unmatched junction bases: 1. The CDR3 spans 15 residues. This chain's CDR3 is CASSLEGQGSYEQYF. The CDR3 DNA follows: TGTGCCAGCAGCTTAGAGGGACAGGGGTCCTACGAGCAGTACTTC. The full variable domain, completed using reference TRBV7-2 and TRBJ2-7, is GAGVSQSPSNKVTEKGKDVELRCDPISGHTALYWYRQSLGQGLEFLIYFQGNSAPDKSGLPSDRFSAERTGGSVSTLTIQRTQQEDSAVYLCASSLEGQGSYEQYFGPGTRLTVT.

V is TRBV27 and J is TRBJ2-3, with TRBD2 matching 7 bases. Trimming removed 5 bases from V and 3 bases from J; junction bases left unmatched: 14. Germline-derived CDR1 and CDR2 are MNHEY and SMNVEV (reference sequence). The CDR3 contains 17 residues. CDR3 DNA: TGTGCCAGCAGTCTCACCCCCCGACTAGCTACGACAGATACGCAGTATTTT. Residues: CASSLTPRLATTDTQYF.

The chain couples TRBV30 to TRBJ1-6, with TRBD1 as a possible D gene (6 bases). CDR1 is GTSNPN, CDR2 SVGIG, per germline (reference sequence). V dropped 2 bases and J dropped 10 bases, with 21 bases sitting between them. The CDR3 length is 16 residues. The CDR3 DNA follows: TGTGCCTGGAGTCACACCGGGGACACTAGGCGCTCACCCCTCCACTTT. As protein: CAWSHTGDTRRSPLHF.

The V gene is TRBV5-1, the J gene TRBJ2-7, with D perhaps TRBD1 (5 bases). Germline assignment: CDR1 SGHRS and CDR2 YFSETQ. CDR3 size: 15 residues. V was shortened by 4 bases and J by 2 bases, with 16 bases between the two germline ends. CDR3 in amino acids: CASSPTLGATYEQYF. CDR3 nucleotide sequence: TGCGCCAGCAGCCCTACCCTTGGGGCCACCTACGAGCAGTACTTC.

V usage is TRBV6-5 and J usage is TRBJ2-7; tentatively, D is TRBD1 (6 bases). The CDR3 is made up of 14 amino acids. CDR1 MNHEY and CDR2 SVGAGI come from the germline V gene. Trimming took 5 bases from V and 5 from J, leaving 16 bases between them. The CDR3 DNA follows: TGTGCCAGCAGTACCCGGGACACTTCCAACGAGCAGTACTTC. Translated, it gives CASSTRDTSNEQYF.

The gene calls are TRBV5-4 and TRBJ2-5; possibly TRBD2 for D (8 bases). Germline V gene sequence: CDR1 SGHNT, CDR2 YYREEE (reference sequence). The CDR3 extends over 16 amino acids. V dropped 4 bases and J dropped 4 bases, with 20 bases sitting between them. CDR3 nucleotide sequence: TGTGCCAGCAGCCCCTCAGGGGGGCTAGCGGGAGAGACCCAGTACTTC. It yields the protein CASSPSGGLAGETQYF.